This T cell receptor beta chain derives from a study of blood T cells in healthy people across ages. This clonotype was counted many times. Through a sample-barcoded 5' primer and a J-beta primer mix, a second PCR was run for 7 to 11 cycles. TCRdb used MiXCR to reprocess the 5' RACE reads, holding one entry per CDR3 protein. The sample contains hundreds of thousands of distinct CDR3 sequences, more than 20% of which appear only once. Source material: blood. The sequence was obtained from a man in his 70s in good health.

CDR3 sequence: CSALQGSGASTDTQYF. The DNA for the CDR3 is TGCAGTGCTCTTCAAGGTAGCGGGGCTAGCACAGATACGCAGTATTTT. The genes are TRBV20-1 and TRBJ2-3, with TRBD2 matching 8 bases. Germline V gene lookup returns CDR1 DFQATT and CDR2 SNEGSKA (reference sequence). CDR3 length: 16 amino acids. V shed 5 bases and J 0 bases; nucleotides not matched to a gene: 10.